The 18 T cell receptor beta chains listed next were all sequenced from one sample in a study of blood T cell repertoires in COVID-19. Method: immunoSEQ multiplex PCR; TCRdb's copy keeps in-frame clones and lacks some. The sample yields a few hundred thousand clones, 85% seen once. The sample consisted of peripheral blood. The receptors originated from a man aged 45-65 years with active or convalescent COVID-19.

As to this clone: The DNA is left out, because the CDR3 cannot be placed on it with certainty; the CDR3 is given as TCRdb lists it. The V and J genes are TRBV12-1 and TRBJ1-5; the table gives TRBD1 as D, unverified against the DNA. TRBV12-1 is a listed pseudogene. The CDR3 spans 18 amino acids, including both terminal residues. The CDR3: CASSFGQGAQQVNQPQHF.

This chain uses TRBV14 with TRBJ1-6; 10 bases match TRBD1. The CDR3 sequence is 15 residues long. CDR1 and CDR2 (germline): SGHDN, FVKESK. With 4 bases clipped from V and 10 bases from J, the junction kept 7 bases outside the gene matches. The CDR3 nucleotides read TGTGCCAGCAGCCGCCTAGGGACAGGGGCATCACCCCTCCACTTT. Protein: CASSRLGTGASPLHF.

The chain uses TRBV27 and TRBJ1-1; D is possibly TRBD1 (5 bases). The V and J ends lost 3 bases and 1 base respectively, with 15 bases between them. This CDR3 is 16 amino acids long. Germline CDR1 and CDR2: MNHEY and SMNVEV (reference sequence). CDR3 in amino acids: CASSFRPGTGNTEAFF. DNA for the CDR3: TGTGCCAGCAGTTTTCGCCCGGGTACAGGGAACACTGAAGCTTTCTTT.

The V and J genes are TRBV7-3 and TRBJ2-1; TRBD2 is a possible D gene (6 bases). V lost 5 bases to trimming and J lost 4 bases, with 15 bases between them. Germline V gene lookup returns CDR1 SGHTA and CDR2 FQGTGA. This CDR3 has 15 amino acids. CDR3 loop: CASSTQPGGYNEQFF. DNA of the CDR3: TGTGCCAGCAGCACCCAACCCGGGGGATACAATGAGCAGTTCTTC.

The chain uses TRBV5-5 and TRBJ2-2; 8 bases line up with TRBD2. Germline V lookup: CDR1 SGHKS, CDR2 YYEKEE (reference sequence). This CDR3 has 14 amino acids. V lost 2 bases and J lost 7; bases outside the gene matches: 4. The CDR3 nucleotides read TGTGCCAGCAGCTTCCTAGCGGGTGGCGGGGAGCTGTTTTTT. This gives the protein CASSFLAGGGELFF. The variable domain in full, completed from reference TRBV5-5 and TRBJ2-2, reads DAGVTQSPTHLIKTRGQQVTLRCSPISGHKSVSWYQQVLGQGPQFIFQYYEKEERGRGNFPDRFSARQFPNYSSELNVNALLLGDSALYLCASSFLAGGGELFFGEGSRLTVL.

The chain employs TRBV6-5 and TRBJ2-7; the match to TRBD2 covers 7 bases. The V gene end was trimmed by 6 bases and the J gene end by 3 bases; junction bases not matched to a gene: 5. In germline, CDR1 is MNHEY, CDR2 SVGAGI. The CDR3 covers 13 residues. The CDR3 is CASSLGGNYEQYF. DNA for the CDR3: TGTGCCAGCAGCCTCGGGGGGAACTACGAGCAGTACTTC.

V is TRBV6-2 or TRBV6-3 and J is TRBJ1-4, with D possibly matching TRBD1 (5 bases). In germline, CDR1 is MNHEY, CDR2 SVGEGT. The V and J ends lost 1 base and 3 bases respectively, with 6 bases between them. CDR3 length: 14 residues. The CDR3 DNA reads as TGTGCCAGCAGTTACTACAGGCCTAATGAAAAACTGTTTTTT. It specifies CASSYYRPNEKLFF.

This rearrangement joins TRBV6-6 to TRBJ2-7; maybe TRBD1 (5 bases). With 5 bases removed from V and 7 bases from J, the gap between germline ends came to 18 bases. The CDR3 has 14 residues. Germline V CDR1 and CDR2: MNHNY, SVGAGI (reference sequence). The CDR3 loop reads CASSPRQTLGEQYF. The CDR3 region has the DNA TGTGCCAGCAGTCCCCGACAGACCCTCGGGGAGCAGTACTTC.

This chain links TRBV7-9 with TRBJ2-3; D call uncertain. Trimming took off 6 bases at V and 4 bases at J, with 14 bases between the two ends. CDR1 and CDR2 from the germline V gene are SEHNR and FQNEAQ (reference sequence). This CDR3 contains 14 residues. CDR3 region: CASSSTTRPDTQYF. In DNA form, the CDR3 reads TGTGCCAGCAGTTCCACGACACGGCCAGATACGCAGTATTTT.

V and J are TRBV14 and TRBJ1-3, with 9 nucleotides matching TRBD1. The CDR3 has 15 amino acids. Looked up from germline, CDR1 is SGHDN and CDR2 is FVKESK. J gave up 4 bases and V 4 bases, and 5 bases lay outside the gene matches. The CDR3 sequence is CASSRDRVKGNTIYF. As DNA, the CDR3 is TGTGCCAGCAGCCGGGACAGGGTAAAAGGAAACACCATATATTTT.

This sequence joins TRBV4-2 and TRBJ1-2; 7 positions match TRBD1. The CDR3 extends over 15 amino acids. V was clipped by 4 bases and J by 3 bases; unmatched bases: 8. Per germline, CDR1 LGHNA and CDR2 YNFKEQ. The CDR3: CASSLQDRSDYGYTF. The CDR3 DNA is TGTGCCAGCAGCCTTCAGGACAGGTCTGACTATGGCTACACCTTC.

The chain employs TRBV7-9 and TRBJ1-1; D call uncertain. Germline lookup yields CDR1 SEHNR and CDR2 FQNEAQ (reference sequence). Trimming removed 5 bases at V and 3 bases at J, with 13 bases between. The CDR3 runs 14 residues. The CDR3 DNA is TGTGCCAGCAGCCCGTTTTCCGTCGACACTGAAGCTTTCTTT. It is translated as CASSPFSVDTEAFF.

There are many counts of this clone. The V call is TRBV6-5, the J call TRBJ1-1; a weak D match, TRBD1 (6 bases). Germline V lookup: CDR1 MNHEY, CDR2 SVGAGI. The CDR3 contains 13 residues. Trimming stripped 5 bases from V and 1 base from J, with 8 bases between. CDR3 sequence (DNA): TGTGCCAGCAGTAGGACAGAGAACACTGAAGCTTTCTTT. Translation: CASSRTENTEAFF.

This rearrangement joins TRBV29-1 to TRBJ2-5; D not certain. The CDR3 has 14 amino acids. Looked up from germline, CDR1 is SQVTM and CDR2 is ANQGSEA. The V and J ends lost 8 bases and 7 bases respectively, with 23 bases between them. CDR3 sequence reads: CSILSEAAYGTQYF. For the CDR3, the DNA is TGCAGCATTCTAAGTGAGGCTGCCTATGGGACCCAGTACTTC.

The chain joins TRBV7-9 to TRBJ1-1; no clear D gene. Trimming pared 5 bases from V and 3 bases from J, leaving 7 bases between. The CDR3 length is 12 residues. Germline-derived CDR1 and CDR2 are SEHNR and FQNEAQ (reference sequence). CDR3 protein: CASSRVDTEAFF. In DNA form, the CDR3 reads TGTGCCAGCAGCCGAGTGGACACTGAAGCTTTCTTT.

The chain links TRBV5-1 to TRBJ1-4; no definite D call. Trimming shortened V by 2 bases and J by 7 bases, and 15 bases separated the two germline ends. Germline CDR1 reads SGHRS; CDR2 reads YFSETQ. The length of the CDR3 is 15 residues. The CDR3 DNA reads as TGCGCCAGCAGCTTTGACCTAGCCACGGCTGAAAAACTGTTTTTT. Translating gives CASSFDLATAEKLFF. The whole variable domain, filled in from reference TRBV5-1 and TRBJ1-4, reads KAGVTQTPRYLIKTRGQQVTLSCSPISGHRSVSWYQQTPGQGLQFLFEYFSETQRNKGNFPGRFSGRQFSNSRSEMNVSTLELGDSALYLCASSFDLATAEKLFFGSGTQLSVL.

This sequence joins TRBV19 and TRBJ2-1, with D unclear. This CDR3 region has 13 residues. Germline CDR1 is LNHDA and CDR2 is SQIVND (reference sequence). The V end lost 0 bases, the J end lost 6 bases, and 6 bases lay between the germline ends. CDR3 in amino acids: CASSIDYSNEQFF. CDR3 nucleotide sequence: TGTGCCAGTAGTATAGATTATAGCAATGAGCAGTTCTTC.

This chain joins TRBV5-1 and TRBJ1-2; D is possibly TRBD1 (5 bases). From germline, CDR1 is SGHRS and CDR2 YFSETQ. V lost 5 bases and J 3 bases, leaving 20 bases between the germline ends. The length of the CDR3 is 16 residues. The CDR3, as DNA: TGCGCCAGCAGTATTGTGCGGGGGACGGAGGACTATGGCTACACCTTC. Translation gives CASSIVRGTEDYGYTF.